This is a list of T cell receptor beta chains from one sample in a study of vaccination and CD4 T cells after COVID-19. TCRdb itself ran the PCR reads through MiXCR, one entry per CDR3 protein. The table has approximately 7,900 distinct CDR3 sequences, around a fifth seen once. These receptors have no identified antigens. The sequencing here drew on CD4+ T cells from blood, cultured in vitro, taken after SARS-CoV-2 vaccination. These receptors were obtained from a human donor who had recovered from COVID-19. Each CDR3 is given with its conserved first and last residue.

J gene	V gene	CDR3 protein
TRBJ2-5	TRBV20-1	CSASLNRGLVETQYF
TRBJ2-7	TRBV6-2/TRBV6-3	CASRTFSSYEQYF
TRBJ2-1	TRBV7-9	CASSPLALINEQFF
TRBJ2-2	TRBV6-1	CASIVGAGELFF
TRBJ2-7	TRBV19	CASSIDEQYF
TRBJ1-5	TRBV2	CASRAAWGASNQPQHF
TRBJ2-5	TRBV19	CASSSMTGAHQETQYF
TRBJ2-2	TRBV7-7	CASRPGHNTGELFF
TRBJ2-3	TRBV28	CASSTSRGLSGPDTQYF
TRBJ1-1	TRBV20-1	CSASRMSTEAFF
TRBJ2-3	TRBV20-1	CSVRRVRTDTQYF
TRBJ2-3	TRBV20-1	CSASGLAGTTTDTQYF
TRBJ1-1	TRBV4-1	CASRVRPMGGTEAFF
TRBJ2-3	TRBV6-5	CASSYKSGTDTQYF
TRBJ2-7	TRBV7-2	CASSYKRDSSYEQYF
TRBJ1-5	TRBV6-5	CASSSGFGNQPQHF
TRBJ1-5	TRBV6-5	CASSYERGLGQPQHF
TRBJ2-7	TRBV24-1	CATSSSGTGSSYEQYF
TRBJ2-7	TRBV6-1	CASSRDNLPSYEQYF
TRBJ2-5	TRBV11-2	CASSRGWDRHTQYF
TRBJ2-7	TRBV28	CASSSHGGSSYEQYF
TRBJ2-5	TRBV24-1	CATSAADLLQETQYF
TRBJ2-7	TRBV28	CASSSLPPGEQYF
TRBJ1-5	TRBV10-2	CASSGSRGNSNQPQHF
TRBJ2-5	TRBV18	CASSPTSGSETQYF
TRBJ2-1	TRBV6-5	CASSYSRGVREQFF